This TCR beta chain was found in a study of OX40 agonist ivuxolimab in advanced cancers. Study-wide background: Cohort: 65% to 90% men, mean age 60, aged about 20 to 90.

Sampling times: baseline, cycle 4 day 1, cycle 7 day 1. Regarding this clone: The antigen remains undetermined.

General study results and limits: Expanded clones were, on average, more numerous in CD8+ T cells than in CD4+.

This CDR3 is built from 14 residues. V lost 6 bases, J lost 6 bases, and 8 bases stayed unmatched. CDR1 LNHDA and CDR2 SQIVND come from the germline V gene (reference sequence). Sequencing was performed with immunoSEQ multiplex PCR; in TCRdb, only in-frame clones are kept and a portion is missing. The data contain around 45,000 clones, approximately 90% of them singletons. The chain combines TRBV19 with TRBJ2-7; 10 nucleotides match TRBD1. This receptor was taken from an adult with an advanced solid tumor such as melanoma, head and neck, liver or kidney cancer. The sequences come from CD4+ or CD8+ T cells sorted from blood, collected in a trial of the OX40 agonist ivuxolimab. This chain's CDR3 is CASSQTGGASEQYF. CDR3 coding DNA: TGTGCCAGTAGCCAGACAGGGGGCGCTTCCGAGCAGTACTTC.